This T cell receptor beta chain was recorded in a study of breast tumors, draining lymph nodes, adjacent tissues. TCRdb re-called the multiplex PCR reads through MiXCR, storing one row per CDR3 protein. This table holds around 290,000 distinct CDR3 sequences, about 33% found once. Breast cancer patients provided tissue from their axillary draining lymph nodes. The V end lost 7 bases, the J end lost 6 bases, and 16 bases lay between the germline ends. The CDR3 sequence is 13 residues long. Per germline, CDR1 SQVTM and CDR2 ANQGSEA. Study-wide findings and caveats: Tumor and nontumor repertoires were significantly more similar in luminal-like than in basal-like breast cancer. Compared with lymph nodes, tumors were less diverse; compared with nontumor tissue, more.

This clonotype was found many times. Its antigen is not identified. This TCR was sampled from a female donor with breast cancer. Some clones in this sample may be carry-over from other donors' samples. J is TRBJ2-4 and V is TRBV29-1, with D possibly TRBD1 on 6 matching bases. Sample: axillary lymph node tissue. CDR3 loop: CSARPTGRNIQYF. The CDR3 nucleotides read TGCAGCGCCCGACCCACAGGGAGAAACATTCAGTACTTC.